The clone carrying this T cell receptor (beta chain) appeared a few times. Its target is unknown. TCRdb re-called the 5' RACE reads through MiXCR, storing one row per CDR3 protein. The sample has some 120,000 distinct CDR3 sequences, about 15% seen once. This entry comes from a study of T-cell memory formation after mild COVID-19. The ends were cut back, 8 bases at V and 0 bases at J, with 14 bases in the middle. This CDR3 has 14 amino acids. Germline V CDR1 and CDR2: MDHEN, SYDVKM. Study-level results: Day 15 to 85 contracting clones showed balanced CD4/CD8; day 15 to 37 expanders favored CD4+. The second-wave clones peaking on day 37 were not confirmed as SARS-CoV-2-specific.

Sequencing was done on a sample of PBMCs or a T cell subset sorted from them (not recorded which). The rearrangement joins TRBV28 to TRBJ2-7; either TRBD1 or TRBD2 may fit D (5 bases each). This receptor was obtained from an adult woman who had mild COVID-19 (a few samples of this study predate the infection). Cell type and time point are not known. CDR3: CASRGTLSSYEQYF. CDR3 DNA sequence: TGTGCCAGCCGAGGGACGTTGAGCTCCTACGAGCAGTACTTC.